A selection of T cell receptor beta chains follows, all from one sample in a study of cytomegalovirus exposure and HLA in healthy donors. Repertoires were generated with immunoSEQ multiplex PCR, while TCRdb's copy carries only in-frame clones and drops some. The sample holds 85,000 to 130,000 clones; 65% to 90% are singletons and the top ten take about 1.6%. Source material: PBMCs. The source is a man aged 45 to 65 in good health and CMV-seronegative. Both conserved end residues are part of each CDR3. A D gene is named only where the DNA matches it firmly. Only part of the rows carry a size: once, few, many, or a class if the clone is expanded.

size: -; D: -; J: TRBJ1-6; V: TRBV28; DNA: TGTGCCAGCAGTTTAGACCTAGTGAATTCACCCCTCCACTTT; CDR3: CASSLDLVNSPLHF
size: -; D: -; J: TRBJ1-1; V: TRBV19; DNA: TGTGCCAGTGCGAAGCAGGCTACGGGGACTGAAGCTTTCTTT; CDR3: CASAKQATGTEAFF
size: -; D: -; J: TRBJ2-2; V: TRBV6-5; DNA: TGTGCCAGCTACAGGGAGAGCACCGGGGAGCTGTTTTTT; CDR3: CASYRESTGELFF
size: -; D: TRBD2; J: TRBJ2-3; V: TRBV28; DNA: TGTGCCAGCAGTTTCCTAGGTAGCGGGGAGGCAGATACGCAGTATTTT; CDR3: CASSFLGSGEADTQYF
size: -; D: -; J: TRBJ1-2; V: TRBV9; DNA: TGTGCCAGCAGCGTAGACGATGTGGGCCGTAACTATGGCTACACCTTC; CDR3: CASSVDDVGRNYGYTF
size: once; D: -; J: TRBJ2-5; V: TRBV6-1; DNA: TGTGCCAGCACCCGGGACAACCAAGAGACCCAGTACTTC; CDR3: CASTRDNQETQYF
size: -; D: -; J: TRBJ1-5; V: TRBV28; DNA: TGTGCCAGCAGTCTGCCCAGGGGGCCCCAGCATTTT; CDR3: CASSLPRGPQHF
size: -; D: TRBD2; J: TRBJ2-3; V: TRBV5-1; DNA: TGCGCCAGCAGCTTGGTGGCTAGCGGGGGAGATACGCAGTATTTT; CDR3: CASSLVASGGDTQYF
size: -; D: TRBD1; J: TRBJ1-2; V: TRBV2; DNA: TGTGCCAGCAACACCGGGACAGGGTCCGGCTACACCTTC; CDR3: CASNTGTGSGYTF
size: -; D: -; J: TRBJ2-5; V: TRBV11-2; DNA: TGTGCCAGCAGCTTAGGAACCCACAGGGAGGGAAAAAAACACTTC; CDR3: CASSLGTHREGKKHF
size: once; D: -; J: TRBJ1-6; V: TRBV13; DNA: TGTGCCAGCAGCTTAGTCCAGGGCTATAATTCACCCCTCCACTTT; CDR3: CASSLVQGYNSPLHF
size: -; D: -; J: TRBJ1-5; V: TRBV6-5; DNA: TGTGCCAGCAGTTACTCGCCTGAGGGCGACCAGCATTTT; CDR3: CASSYSPEGDQHF
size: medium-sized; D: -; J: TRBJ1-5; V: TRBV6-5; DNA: TGTGCCAGCAGTCTTTCAGGGGAGGGACAGCCCCAGCATTTT; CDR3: CASSLSGEGQPQHF
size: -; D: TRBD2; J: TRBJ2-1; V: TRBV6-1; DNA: TGTGCCAGCGGGCGACTAGCGGATCCCTACAATGAGCAGTTCTTC; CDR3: CASGRLADPYNEQFF
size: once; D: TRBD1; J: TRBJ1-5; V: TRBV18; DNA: TGTGCCAGCTCACCCAGGGACAGGGGTGTTCAGCCCCAGCATTTT; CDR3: CASSPRDRGVQPQHF
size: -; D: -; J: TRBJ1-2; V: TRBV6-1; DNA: TGTGCCAGCAGTGATAGGTACAGGGCCTTCGGTGGCTACACCTTC; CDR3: CASSDRYRAFGGYTF
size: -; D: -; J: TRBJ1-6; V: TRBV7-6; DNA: TGTGCCAGCAGCTTATACGAGGATTCACCCCTCCACTTT; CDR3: CASSLYEDSPLHF
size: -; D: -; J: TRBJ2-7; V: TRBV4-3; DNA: TGCGCCAGCAGCCAAGCACATCAGGGGCGCGAGCAGTACTTC; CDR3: CASSQAHQGREQYF
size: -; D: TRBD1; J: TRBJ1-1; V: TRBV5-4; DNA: TGTGCCAGCAGCTCCCCGGACAGGGCCAGCACTGAAGCTTTCTTT; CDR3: CASSSPDRASTEAFF
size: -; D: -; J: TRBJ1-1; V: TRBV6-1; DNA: TGTGCCAGCAGTGAATGGTCCGGCGGGCAGGCAGCTTTCTTT; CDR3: CASSEWSGGQAAFF
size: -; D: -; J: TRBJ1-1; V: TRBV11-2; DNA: TGTGCCAGCAGCTTAGGAGGTGAAGCTTTCTTT; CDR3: CASSLGGEAFF
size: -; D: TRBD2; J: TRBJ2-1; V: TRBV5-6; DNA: TGTGCCAGCAGCTTTGGGCCGGGGGGGGGTAATGAGCAGTTCTTC; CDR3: CASSFGPGGGNEQFF
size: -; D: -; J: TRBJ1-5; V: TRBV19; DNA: TGTGCCAGTAGTATCGTTCGCGGAAGTGTTCAGCCCCAGCATTTT; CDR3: CASSIVRGSVQPQHF
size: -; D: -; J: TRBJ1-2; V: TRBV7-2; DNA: TGTGCCAGCAGCTTATCGACCGGCAGCGACTATGGCTACACCTTC; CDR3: CASSLSTGSDYGYTF
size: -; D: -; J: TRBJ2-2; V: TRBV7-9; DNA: TGTGCCAGCAGCTTAGCTCTTCGAGCAGGGGCGGATGGCGGGGAGCTGTTTTTT; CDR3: CASSLALRAGADGGELFF
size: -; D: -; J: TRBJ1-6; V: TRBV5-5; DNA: TGTGCCAGCAGCTCCCGGGTACCGATGAATTCACCCCTCCACTTT; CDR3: CASSSRVPMNSPLHF
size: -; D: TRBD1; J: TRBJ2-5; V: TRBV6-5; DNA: TGTGCCAGCAGTTACTCGACAGGGGGGCTGGGAGGGACCCAGTACTTC; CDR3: CASSYSTGGLGGTQYF